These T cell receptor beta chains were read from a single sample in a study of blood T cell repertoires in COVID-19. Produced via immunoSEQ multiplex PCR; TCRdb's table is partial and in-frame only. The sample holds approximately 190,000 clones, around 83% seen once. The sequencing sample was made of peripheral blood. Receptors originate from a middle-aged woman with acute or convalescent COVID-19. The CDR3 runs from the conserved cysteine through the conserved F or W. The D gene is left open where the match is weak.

CASSFYRGGEAFF TRBV5-1 TRBD1 TRBJ1-1 13
CASSGLLLGQPQHF TRBV25-1 . TRBJ1-5 14
CASGSGIAYNEQFF TRBV19 TRBD2 TRBJ2-1 14
CASSLERHSPLHF TRBV5-6 . TRBJ1-6 13
CASSLQGDNSPLHF TRBV7-2 TRBD1 TRBJ1-6 14
CASSVTSGTYNEQFF TRBV9 TRBD2 TRBJ2-1 15
CASSRVVNTEAFF TRBV11-3 . TRBJ1-1 13
CATSTSGGAHTQYF TRBV19 TRBD2 TRBJ2-3 14
CASSYQPPGEQYF TRBV5-1 . TRBJ2-7 13
CASAPQRARNEQFF TRBV4-2 . TRBJ2-1 14
CASRITGARSPLHF TRBV28 TRBD1 TRBJ1-6 14
CAWSVWSTYEQYF TRBV30 . TRBJ2-7 13
CASSLAGTGNIQYF TRBV5-6 TRBD2 TRBJ2-4 14
CASSLGTVGEQFF TRBV7-2 . TRBJ2-1 13